This T cell receptor beta chain was sequenced for a study of T cell responses to AZD1222 COVID-19 vaccine. Overall study findings and caveats: Spike-wide coverage was observed for vaccine-associated CD4 TCRs, with dominant responses at 160-218 and 743-854. Donors, mostly white British, included more females; clonal diversity was possibly underestimated. Following two doses of AZD1222, Spike-specific TCR breadth and depth rose.

The study pooled second doses at about 4 or about 12 weeks. Here immunoSEQ multiplex PCR was the method, and the copy in TCRdb shows in-frame clones only, minus some. This table has roughly 15,000 clones, about three quarters appearing once. Trimming pared 5 bases from V and 3 bases from J, leaving 14 bases between. Germline V gives CDR1 LGHDT, CDR2 YNNKEL (reference sequence). The CDR3 covers 15 residues. Details on this clone: The antigen remains unidentified.

The clonotype originates from an adult who received the AZD1222 COVID-19 vaccine. Sequenced material: peripheral blood, taken 28 days after the second AZD1222 dose. The genes are TRBV3-1 (or the pseudogene TRBV3-2) and TRBJ1-5; tentatively, D is TRBD1 (5 bases). The CDR3 bases are TGTGCCAGCAGCTTTATCGGGGGAGTCAATCAGCCCCAGCATTTT. The encoded protein is CASSFIGGVNQPQHF.